The sample holds a few counts of the clone carrying this TCR beta chain. Per the original data handling: Reference gene primer amplification gave nucleated cell count estimates. Assay used: immunoSEQ multiplex PCR; TCRdb lists only in-frame clones, some missing. V, J and clone size are those of that table, while D and trimming were read from the DNA. In the table there are about 240,000 clones, more than 75% of which are singletons. From germline, CDR1 is MNHEY and CDR2 SVGEGT. The CDR3 runs to 14 residues. V was pared by 6 bases and J by 2 bases, with 11 bases between. This sample was included in a study of blood T cell repertoires in COVID-19. About the study: COVID-19 samples, acute and convalescent, were from the United States, Italy and Spain.

The specimen sequenced was peripheral blood. This receptor was identified in a woman aged 70 to 79 with active or convalescent COVID-19. The rearrangement links TRBV6-2 or TRBV6-3 to TRBJ1-5, with D perhaps TRBD1 (5 bases). The CDR3 loop reads CASSNGGGNQPQHF. The CDR3 DNA follows: TGTGCCAGCAGCAATGGGGGGGGCAATCAGCCCCAGCATTTT.